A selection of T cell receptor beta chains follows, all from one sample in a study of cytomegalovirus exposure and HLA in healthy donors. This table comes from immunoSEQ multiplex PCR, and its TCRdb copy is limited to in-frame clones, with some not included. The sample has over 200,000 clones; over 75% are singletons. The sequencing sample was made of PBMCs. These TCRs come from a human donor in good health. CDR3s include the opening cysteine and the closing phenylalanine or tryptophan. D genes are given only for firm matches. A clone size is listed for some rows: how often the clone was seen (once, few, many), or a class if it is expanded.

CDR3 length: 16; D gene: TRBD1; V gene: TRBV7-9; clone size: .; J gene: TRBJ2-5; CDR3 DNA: TGTGCCAGCAGCCTGGAGGACAGGGCGATTTGGGAGACCCAGTACTTC; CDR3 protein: CASSLEDRAIWETQYF
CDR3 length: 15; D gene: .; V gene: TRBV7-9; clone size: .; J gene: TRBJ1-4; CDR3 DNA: TGTGCCAGCAGCCCCAACATTGCAACTAATGAAAAACTGTTTTTT; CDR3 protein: CASSPNIATNEKLFF
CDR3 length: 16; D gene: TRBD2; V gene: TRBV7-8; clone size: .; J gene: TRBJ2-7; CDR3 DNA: TGTGCCAGCAGCTCCACGCGGTCCCGGGGGGCCTACGAGCAGTACTTC; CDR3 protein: CASSSTRSRGAYEQYF
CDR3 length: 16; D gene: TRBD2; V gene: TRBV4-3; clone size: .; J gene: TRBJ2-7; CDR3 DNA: TGCGCCAGCAGCCAAGTTATACGCGGGAGAGGTTACGAGCAGTACTTC; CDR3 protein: CASSQVIRGRGYEQYF
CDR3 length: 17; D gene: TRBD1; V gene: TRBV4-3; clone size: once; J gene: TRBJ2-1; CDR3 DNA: TGCGCCAGCAGCCAAGTCTCCGGGGACAGGACCTACAATGAGCAGTTCTTC; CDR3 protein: CASSQVSGDRTYNEQFF
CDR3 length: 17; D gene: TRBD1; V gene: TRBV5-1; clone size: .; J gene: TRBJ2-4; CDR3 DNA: TGCGCCAGCAGCTTTGACGGACAGGGCCTAGCCAAAAACATTCAGTACTTC; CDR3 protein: CASSFDGQGLAKNIQYF
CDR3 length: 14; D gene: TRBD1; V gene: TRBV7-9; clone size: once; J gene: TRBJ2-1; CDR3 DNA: TGTGCCAGCAGCATAACCCTACAGGGGGATGAGCAGTTCTTC; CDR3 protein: CASSITLQGDEQFF
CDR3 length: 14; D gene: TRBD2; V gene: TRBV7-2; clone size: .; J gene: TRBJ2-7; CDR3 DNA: TGTGCCAGCAGCACTAGCGAAAGGTCCTACGAGCAGTACTTC; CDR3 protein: CASSTSERSYEQYF
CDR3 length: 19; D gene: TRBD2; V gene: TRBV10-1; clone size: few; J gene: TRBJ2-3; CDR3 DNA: TGCGCCAGCAGTGAGAAAACCGGGACTAGCGGCTCTAGCACAGATACGCAGTATTTT; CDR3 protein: CASSEKTGTSGSSTDTQYF
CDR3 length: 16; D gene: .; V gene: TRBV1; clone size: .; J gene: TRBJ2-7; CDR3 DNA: TGCACCAGCATCTTTACCGGTAAACTAAGCTCCTACGAGCAGTACTTC; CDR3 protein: CTSIFTGKLSSYEQYF
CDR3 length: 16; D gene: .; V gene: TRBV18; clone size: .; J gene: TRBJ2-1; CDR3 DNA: TGTGCCAGCTCACCACCCGGGGGACGATCCCGCAATGAGCAGTTCTTC; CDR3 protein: CASSPPGGRSRNEQFF
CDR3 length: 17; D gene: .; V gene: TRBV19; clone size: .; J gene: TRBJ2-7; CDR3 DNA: TGTGCCAGTCGCATGAATCCAAACCGGGACACCCCCTACGAGCAGTACTTC; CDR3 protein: CASRMNPNRDTPYEQYF
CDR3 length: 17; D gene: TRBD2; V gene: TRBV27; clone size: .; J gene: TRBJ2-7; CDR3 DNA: TGTGCCAGCAGTTTACACCATAGCGGGAGAATCCGCTACGAGCAGTACTTC; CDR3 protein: CASSLHHSGRIRYEQYF
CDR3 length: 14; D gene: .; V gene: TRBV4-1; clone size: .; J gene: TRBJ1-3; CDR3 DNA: TGCGCCAGCAGCCAAGAACATTCTGGAAACACCATATATTTT; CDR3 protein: CASSQEHSGNTIYF
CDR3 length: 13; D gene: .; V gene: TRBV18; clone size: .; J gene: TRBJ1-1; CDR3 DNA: TGTGCCAGCTCAGGAGGGAGGAACACTGAAGCTTTCTTT; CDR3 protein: CASSGGRNTEAFF
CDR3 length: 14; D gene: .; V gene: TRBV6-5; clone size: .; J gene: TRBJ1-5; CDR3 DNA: TGTGCCACTTCACAGGCGAGCGGCAATCAGCCCCAGCATTTT; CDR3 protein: CATSQASGNQPQHF
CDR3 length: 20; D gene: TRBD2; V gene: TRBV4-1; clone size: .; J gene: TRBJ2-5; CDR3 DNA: TGCGCCAGCAGCCAAGGACTAGCGGGAGGGCAGGGAGCCCCACAAGAGACCCAGTACTTC; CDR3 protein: CASSQGLAGGQGAPQETQYF
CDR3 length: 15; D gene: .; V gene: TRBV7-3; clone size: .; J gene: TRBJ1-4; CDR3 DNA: TGTGCCAGCAGCTTAACTGACACCCCGGGGGAAAAACTGTTTTTT; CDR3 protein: CASSLTDTPGEKLFF
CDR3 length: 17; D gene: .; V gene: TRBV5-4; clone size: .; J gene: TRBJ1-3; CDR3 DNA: TGTGCCAGCAGCACCATGGACAGAAGCTACTCTGGAAACACCATATATTTT; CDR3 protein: CASSTMDRSYSGNTIYF
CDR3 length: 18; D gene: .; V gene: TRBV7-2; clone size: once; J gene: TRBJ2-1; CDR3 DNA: TGTGCCAGCAGCGCAGGGCCCCGGCTAGCGTTCGCATACAATGAGCAGTTCTTC; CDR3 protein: CASSAGPRLAFAYNEQFF
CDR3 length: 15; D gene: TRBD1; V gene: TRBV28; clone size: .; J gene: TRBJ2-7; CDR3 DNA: TGTGCCAGCAGTTTTGGTTCGGGACAGGGACGCGAGCAGTACTTC; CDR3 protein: CASSFGSGQGREQYF
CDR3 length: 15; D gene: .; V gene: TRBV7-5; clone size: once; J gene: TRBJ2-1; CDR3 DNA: TGTGCCAGAAGCTTAGGGTCTAGCTCCTACAATGAGCAGTTCTTC; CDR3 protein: CARSLGSSSYNEQFF
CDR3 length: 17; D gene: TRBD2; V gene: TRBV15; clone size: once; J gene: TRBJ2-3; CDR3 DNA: TGTGCCACCAGGTCACTAGCGGGTCTCGCTAGCACAGATACGCAGTATTTT; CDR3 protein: CATRSLAGLASTDTQYF
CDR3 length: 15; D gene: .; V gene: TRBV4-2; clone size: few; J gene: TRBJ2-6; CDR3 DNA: TGTGCCAGCAGCCAAACAGGCTCTGGGGCCAACGTCCTGACTTTC; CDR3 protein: CASSQTGSGANVLTF
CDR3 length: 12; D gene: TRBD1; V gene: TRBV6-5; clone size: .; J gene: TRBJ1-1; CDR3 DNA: TGTGCCAGCGGTGACAGGGACACTGAAGCTTTCTTT; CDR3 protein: CASGDRDTEAFF
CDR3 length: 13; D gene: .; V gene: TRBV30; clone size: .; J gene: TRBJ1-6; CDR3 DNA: TGTGCCTGGAGTGTCAGTACAGATTCACCCCTCCACTTT; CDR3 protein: CAWSVSTDSPLHF
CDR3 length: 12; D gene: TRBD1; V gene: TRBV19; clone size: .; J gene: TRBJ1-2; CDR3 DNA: TGTGCCAGCGGACAGGGCGGCTATGGCTACACCTTC; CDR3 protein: CASGQGGYGYTF
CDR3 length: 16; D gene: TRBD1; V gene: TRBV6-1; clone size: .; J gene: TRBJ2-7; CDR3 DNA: TGTGCCAGCAGTGAACGCGGGACAGGAAAGACCTACGAGCAGTACTTC; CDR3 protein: CASSERGTGKTYEQYF
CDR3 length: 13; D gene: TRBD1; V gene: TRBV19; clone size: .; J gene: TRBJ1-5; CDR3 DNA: TGTGCCAGCAGACAGGGTTACAATCAGCCCCAGCATTTT; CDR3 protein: CASRQGYNQPQHF
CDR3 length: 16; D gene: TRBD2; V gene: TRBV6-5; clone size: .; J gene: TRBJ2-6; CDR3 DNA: TGTGCCAGCAGTTTACTAGCGGGCCGGAGGGCCAACGTCCTGACTTTC; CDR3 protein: CASSLLAGRRANVLTF
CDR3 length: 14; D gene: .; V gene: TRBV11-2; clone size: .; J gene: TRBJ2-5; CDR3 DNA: TGTGCCAGCAGCTCCTCTGGCGGCCAAGAGACCCAGTACTTC; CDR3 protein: CASSSSGGQETQYF
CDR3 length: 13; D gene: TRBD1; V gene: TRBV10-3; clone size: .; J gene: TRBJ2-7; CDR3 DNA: TGTGCCATCAGCCGGGACAGGGAACACGAGCAGTACTTC; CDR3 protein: CAISRDREHEQYF
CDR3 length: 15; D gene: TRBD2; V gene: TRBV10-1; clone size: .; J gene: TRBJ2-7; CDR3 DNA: TGCGCCAGCAGCAAGACTAGCGGAGGGCCCTACGAGCAGTACTTC; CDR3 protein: CASSKTSGGPYEQYF
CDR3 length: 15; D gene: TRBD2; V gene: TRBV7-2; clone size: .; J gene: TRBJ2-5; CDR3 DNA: TGTGCCAGCAGCTTACGTACTAGCGGGCAAGAGACCCAGTACTTC; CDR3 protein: CASSLRTSGQETQYF
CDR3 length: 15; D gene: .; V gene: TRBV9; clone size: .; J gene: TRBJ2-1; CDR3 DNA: TGTGCCAGCAGCGTAGGCGGGGACTCCTACAATGAGCAGTTCTTC; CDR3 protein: CASSVGGDSYNEQFF
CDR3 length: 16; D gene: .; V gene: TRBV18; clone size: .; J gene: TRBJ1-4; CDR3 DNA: TGTGCCAGCTCACCCACCCTGAGGCGAGGTAATGAAAAACTGTTTTTT; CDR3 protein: CASSPTLRRGNEKLFF
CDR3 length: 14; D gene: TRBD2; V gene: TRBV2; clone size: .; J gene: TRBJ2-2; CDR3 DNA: TGTGCCAGCGGGGGACTAGTGAACACCGGGGAGCTGTTTTTT; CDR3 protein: CASGGLVNTGELFF
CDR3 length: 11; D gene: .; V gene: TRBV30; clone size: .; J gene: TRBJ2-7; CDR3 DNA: TGTGCCTGGAGTCGGGACTTCGAGCAGTACTTC; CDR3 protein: CAWSRDFEQYF
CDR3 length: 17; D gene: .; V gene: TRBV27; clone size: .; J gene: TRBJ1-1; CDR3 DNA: TGTGCCAGCAGTTTATCCCCTATGGACAGCGTATACACTGAAGCTTTCTTT; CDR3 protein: CASSLSPMDSVYTEAFF
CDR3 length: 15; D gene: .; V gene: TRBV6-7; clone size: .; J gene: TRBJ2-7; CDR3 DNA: TGTGCCAGCACCACAACCCTAGTTTCGTTTTATGAGCAGTACTTC; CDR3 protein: CASTTTLVSFYEQYF
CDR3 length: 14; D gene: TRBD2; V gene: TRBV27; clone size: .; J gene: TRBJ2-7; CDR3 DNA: TGTGCCAGCAGTTTGACTAGCGCACCGTACGGGCAGTACTTC; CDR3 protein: CASSLTSAPYGQYF
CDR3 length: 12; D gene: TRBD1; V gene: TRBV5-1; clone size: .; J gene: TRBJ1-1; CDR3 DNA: TGCGCCAGCAGTTCCAGGGGGACCGAAGCTTTCTTT; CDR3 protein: CASSSRGTEAFF
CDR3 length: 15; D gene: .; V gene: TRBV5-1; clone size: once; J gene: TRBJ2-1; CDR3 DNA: TGCGCCAGCAGCCCTGGACAGATTGACTCAAATGAGCAGTTCTTC; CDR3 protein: CASSPGQIDSNEQFF
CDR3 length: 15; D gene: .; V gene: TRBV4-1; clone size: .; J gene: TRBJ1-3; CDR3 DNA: TGCGCCAGCAGCCAAGAAGGGACATCTGGAAACACCATATATTTT; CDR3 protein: CASSQEGTSGNTIYF
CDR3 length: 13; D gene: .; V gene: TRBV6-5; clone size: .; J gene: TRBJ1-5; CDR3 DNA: TGTGCCAGCAGCAACTCTGGCAATCAGCCCCAGCATTTT; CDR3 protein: CASSNSGNQPQHF
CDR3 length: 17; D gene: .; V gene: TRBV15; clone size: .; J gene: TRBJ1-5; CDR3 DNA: TGTGCCACCAGCAGAGATTTTGCGGGATATAACAATCAGCCCCAGCATTTT; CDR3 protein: CATSRDFAGYNNQPQHF
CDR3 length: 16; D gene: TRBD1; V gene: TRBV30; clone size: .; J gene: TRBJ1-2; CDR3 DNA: TGTGCCTGGGAGAGGTTGGGACTTCGAACAGGGGAGGGCTACACCTTC; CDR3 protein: CAWERLGLRTGEGYTF
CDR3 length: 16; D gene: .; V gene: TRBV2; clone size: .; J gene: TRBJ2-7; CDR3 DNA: TGTGCCAGCAGAGTTTCTAGCGCCTCAAACTCCTACGAGCAGTACTTC; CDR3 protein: CASRVSSASNSYEQYF
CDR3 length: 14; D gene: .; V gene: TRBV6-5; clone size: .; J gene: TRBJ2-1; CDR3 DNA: TGTGCCAGCAGGAAAATCGGAGGGCACAATGAGCAGTTCTTC; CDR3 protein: CASRKIGGHNEQFF
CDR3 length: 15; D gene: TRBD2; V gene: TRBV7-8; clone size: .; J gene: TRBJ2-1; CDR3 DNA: TGTGCCAGCAGCTCATCTAGCGGGAGCTACAATGAGCAGTTCTTC; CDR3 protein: CASSSSSGSYNEQFF
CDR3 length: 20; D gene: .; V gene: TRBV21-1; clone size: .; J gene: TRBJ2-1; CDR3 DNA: TGTGCCAGCAGCAAAGCAGCTACCGGGACAGGGGGCTTTTCTTACAATGAGCAGTTCTTC; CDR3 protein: CASSKAATGTGGFSYNEQFF
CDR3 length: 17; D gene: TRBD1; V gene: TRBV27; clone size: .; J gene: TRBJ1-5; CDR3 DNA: TGTGCCAGCAGTAAAAGACAGGGGAGTAGCGGCAATCAGCCCCAGCATTTT; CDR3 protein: CASSKRQGSSGNQPQHF
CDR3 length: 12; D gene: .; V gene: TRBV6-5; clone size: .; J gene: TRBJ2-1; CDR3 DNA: TGTGCCAGCAGTTCTACTTACAATGAGCAGTTCTTC; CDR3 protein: CASSSTYNEQFF